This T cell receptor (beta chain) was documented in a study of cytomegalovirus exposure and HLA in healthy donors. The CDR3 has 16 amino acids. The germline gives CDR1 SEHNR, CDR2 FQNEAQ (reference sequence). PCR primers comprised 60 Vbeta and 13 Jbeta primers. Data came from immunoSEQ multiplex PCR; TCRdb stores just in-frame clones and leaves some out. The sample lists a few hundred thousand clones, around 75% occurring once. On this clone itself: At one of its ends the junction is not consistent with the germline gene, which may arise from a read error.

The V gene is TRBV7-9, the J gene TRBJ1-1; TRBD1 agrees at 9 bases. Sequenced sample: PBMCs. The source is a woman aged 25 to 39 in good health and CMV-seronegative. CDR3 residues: CSSSKQGASLSSEAFF. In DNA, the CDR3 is TGTTCCAGCAGCAAACAGGGGGCGTCGTTATCCTCTGAAGCTTTCTTT.